This T cell receptor (beta chain) was documented in a study of blood T cell repertoires in COVID-19 (dated by TCRdb to about 2020). A note on the overall study: Samples covering the acute and convalescent phases of COVID-19 were provided by collaborators in the United States, Italy and Spain. The sample metadata nearly always contained a de-identified subject ID, COVID-19 status, age in years and sex. The samples were drawn from two sources: the first 160 participants of the ongoing ImmuneRACE study, and over 950 subjects contributed by 6 global collaborators. The dataset comprised deeply sampled blood TCRbeta repertoires from subjects exposed to, actively infected with, or recovered from COVID-19. The repertoires were released in a freely available public database meant as a resource for research on the immune response to SARS-CoV-2. The material from the prospective study consisted of cDNA or gDNA derived from T cells, B-cell-depleted T cells, or PBMCs. HLA class I and class II types, where available, came from metadata supplied by the sample provider rather than from assay-based typing. Broad study findings and their caveats: The amount of clinical and demographic metadata varied by source and participant and was provided uncurated.

The immunoSEQ Assay, a bias-controlled multiplex PCR, was used to amplify TCRbeta CDR3 regions from genomic DNA. In the paper's pipeline: Within the assay, amplification of reference gene primers was used to estimate how many nucleated cells each sample contained. Sequence reads were collapsed and filtered to measure the absolute abundance of every unique TCRbeta CDR3 rearrangement. For each sample, productive Simpson clonality was calculated as the square root of Simpson's diversity index over productive rearrangements. This is the immuneACCESS table as TCRdb keeps it, with only in-frame sequences that have V and J called. A part of the clones is gone; compared with another copy, unresolved V genes explain less than half, and the rest is unexplained. Clonal size and the V and J genes are those of that table, whereas D and trimming came from the DNA. This sample holds some 370,000 clones; roughly nine tenths were observed only once. 0.95% to 1.5% of the sample rests with the top ten.

About this clone: What antigen it recognizes has not been identified. Per-base qualities were not stored, and no clone one base away is much larger.

Whole blood was collected in K2EDTA tubes by collaborating institutions according to the institutions' own protocols. For TCRbeta analysis, collaborator samples were shipped as frozen whole blood, as isolated PBMCs, or as DNA extracted from either sample type. Sequenced input: peripheral blood. This clonotype originated in a man aged 40-49 years with acute or convalescent COVID-19.

The CDR3 has the sequence CATSGTDYQPQHF. The DNA sequence is TGTGCCACCAGCGGGACAGATTATCAGCCCCAGCATTTT. The chain is assembled from TRBV15 and TRBJ1-5; 7 junctional bases match TRBD1. The germline V gene (reference sequence) yields LNHNV for CDR1 and YYDKDF for CDR2. Ends trimmed: V by 5 bases, J by 5 bases; bases unmatched to a gene: 3. The CDR3, from cysteine to phenylalanine, totals 13 residues. The retained sequence is limited to the CDR3, 39 bases, with the frame set at the first base.